This T cell receptor beta chain was retrieved from a study of blood T cell repertoires in COVID-19. On the study more broadly: Acute-phase and convalescent COVID-19 samples originated in the United States, Italy and Spain. The cDNA or gDNA used as material had been derived from T cells, B-cell-depleted T cells, or PBMCs.

In the authors' workflow: Nucleated cell counts were estimated from reference gene primer amplification. Data came from immunoSEQ multiplex PCR; TCRdb stores just in-frame clones and leaves some out. V, J and clone size reflect that table, while D and trimming were determined from the DNA. The sample gives some 70,000 clones, roughly 90% of which show up once; about 7% is in the top ten. Seattle patients were enrolled during active infection and followed longitudinally. This CDR3 comprises 15 residues. After removal of 3 bases from V and 6 bases from J, the junction contained 5 bases not matched to a gene. CDR1 is LNHDA and CDR2 is SQIVND in the germline V gene (reference sequence).

Specimen: peripheral blood. This chain links TRBV19 with TRBJ2-1; 10 bases line up with TRBD2. The sequence came from a man aged 35 to 55 with COVID-19, enrolled during active disease. The CDR3 DNA sequence: TGTGCCAGTAGTATGAACCAGCGGGGGGGCAATGAGCAGTTCTTC. Amino acids: CASSMNQRGGNEQFF.